The 17 T cell receptor beta chains below all came from one sample that was sequenced in a study of T-cell memory formation after mild COVID-19. MiXCR was run by TCRdb on the 5' RACE reads, yielding one entry per CDR3 protein. The repertoire holds approximately 290,000 distinct CDR3 sequences, roughly 19% seen once, with 20% to 25% in the top ten. Sequenced input: PBMCs or a T cell subset sorted from them (not recorded which). These receptors all stem from a young man who had mild COVID-19 (a few samples of this study predate the infection). Cell type and time point are not known.

This clonotype was found a few times. The J gene is TRBJ2-1, the V gene TRBV2; no reliable D call. Germline CDR1 and CDR2: SNHLY and FYNNEI. Deletions cut 1 base from V and 2 bases from J, with 9 bases between. This CDR3 contains 15 residues. CDR3 loop: CASSEGVITYNEQFF. The CDR3 bases are TGTGCCAGCAGTGAAGGGGTAATCACCTACAATGAGCAGTTCTTC.

This clonotype was seen at least ten times. This rearrangement joins TRBV7-2 to TRBJ2-5; D is unresolved. CDR3 length equals 13 residues. Germline V lookup: CDR1 SGHTA, CDR2 FQGNSA. With 5 bases removed from V and 1 base from J, the gap between germline ends came to 8 bases. The CDR3, as DNA: TGTGCCAGCAGCCGCGCCACCCAAGAGACCCAGTACTTC. Its translation: CASSRATQETQYF. The full variable domain, in which reference TRBV7-2 and TRBJ2-5 provide the parts outside the CDR3, is GAGVSQSPSNKVTEKGKDVELRCDPISGHTALYWYRQSLGQGLEFLIYFQGNSAPDKSGLPSDRFSAERTGGSVSTLTIQRTQQEDSAVYLCASSRATQETQYFGPGTRLLVL.

The chain recombines TRBV7-9 with TRBJ2-3; possible D gene TRBD2, 6 bases. Looked up from germline, CDR1 is SEHNR and CDR2 is FQNEAQ (reference sequence). The CDR3 contains 17 residues. Between the trimmed V and J ends, which lost 4 bases and 1 base, there was a span of 18 bases. CDR3 coding DNA: TGTGCCAGCAGCTCGCCCGCCTCTTCTAGCGGCACAGATACGCAGTATTTT. This translates into CASSSPASSSGTDTQYF.

V usage is TRBV11-3 and J usage is TRBJ2-1; TRBD2 matches at 8 bases. With V trimmed by 3 bases and J by 15 bases, 10 bases remained unmatched. The CDR3 spans 13 residues. CDR1 SGHNT and CDR2 YENEEA come from the germline V gene. In DNA form, the CDR3 reads TGTGCCAGCAGCTTGGAGCGGGGGCGGCCCCCGTTCTTC. Protein: CASSLERGRPPFF.

This clonotype was picked up a small number of times. The CDR3 region has the DNA TGCGCCAGCAGCGAGGACAGGGTGGAGAATTCACCCCTCCACTTT. Translated, it gives CASSEDRVENSPLHF. V usage is TRBV5-1 and J usage is TRBJ1-6; TRBD1 aligns across 8 bases. CDR1 is SGHRS and CDR2 is YFSETQ in the germline V gene. This CDR3 is built from 15 residues. J lost 7 bases, V lost 4 bases, and 7 bases had no gene match.

This chain links TRBV4-3 with TRBJ1-6, with D uncertain. The length of the CDR3 is 16 residues. From germline, CDR1 is LGHNA and CDR2 YSLEER. Trimming left V 0 bases short and J 5 bases short, with 11 bases between. In nucleotides, the CDR3 is TGCGCCAGCAGCCAAGATTGGGCAGGAGATAATTCACCCCTCCACTTT. Translation: CASSQDWAGDNSPLHF.

This clonotype was detected a few times. The chain has TRBV7-2 and TRBJ1-2; TRBD1 aligns across 7 bases. Germline-derived CDR1 and CDR2 are SGHTA and FQGNSA. With 5 bases clipped from V and 5 bases from J, the junction kept 11 bases outside the gene matches. This CDR3 spans 15 amino acids. CDR3 in amino acids: CASSPTRTGSYGYTF. Here the CDR3 DNA reads TGTGCCAGCAGCCCAACCCGGACAGGATCTTATGGCTACACCTTC. The full variable domain, its missing parts supplied by reference TRBV7-2 and TRBJ1-2, is GAGVSQSPSNKVTEKGKDVELRCDPISGHTALYWYRQSLGQGLEFLIYFQGNSAPDKSGLPSDRFSAERTGGSVSTLTIQRTQQEDSAVYLCASSPTRTGSYGYTFGSGTRLTVV.

This rearrangement joins TRBV15 to TRBJ1-5, with D possibly matching TRBD1 (5 bases). CDR1 and CDR2 from the germline V gene are LNHNV and YYDKDF (reference sequence). CDR3 length equals 15 residues. V dropped 6 bases and J dropped 3 bases, with 15 bases sitting between them. The CDR3, as DNA: TGTGCCACCAGTGTCGGTAGACAGCCCAATCAGCCCCAGCATTTT. This gives the protein CATSVGRQPNQPQHF. The full variable domain, in which reference TRBV15 and TRBJ1-5 provide the parts outside the CDR3, is DAMVIQNPRYQVTQFGKPVTLSCSQTLNHNVMYWYQQKSSQAPKLLFHYYDKDFNNEADTPDNFQSRRPNTSFCFLDIRSPGLGDTAMYLCATSVGRQPNQPQHFGDGTRLSIL.

V gene TRBV21-1 combines with J gene TRBJ1-1. TRBV21-1 has pseudogene status. The CDR3 is 12 residues long. The CDR3 DNA is TGTGCCAGCAGCAAACTAACGGGTGAAGCTTTCTTT. Translating it yields CASSKLTGEAFF.

This clonotype was seen a handful of times. The chain links TRBV11-2 to TRBJ2-2; a possible D gene is TRBD1 (6 bases). Germline V lookup: CDR1 SGHAT, CDR2 FQNNGV. The length of the CDR3 is 16 residues. Trimming took 1 base from V and 4 from J, leaving 13 bases between them. The CDR3 DNA sequence: TGTGCCAGCAGCTTAGGCCCGGGACATTCCACCGGGGAGCTGTTTTTT. It encodes CASSLGPGHSTGELFF.

This clonotype was seen a handful of times. V gene TRBV20-1 combines with J gene TRBJ1-6; D perhaps matches TRBD1 (5 bases). CDR3 size: 12 residues. Per germline, CDR1 DFQATT and CDR2 SNEGSKA (reference sequence). Trimming took 4 bases from V and 8 from J, leaving 9 bases between them. The CDR3 DNA is TGCAGTGCTACTGGGGCGGATTCACCCCTCCACTTT. It translates to CSATGADSPLHF.

In its sample, this clonotype was seen a few times. This chain uses TRBV7-6 with TRBJ2-5; 7 nucleotides agree with TRBD2. Per germline, CDR1 SGHVS and CDR2 FNYEAQ. This CDR3 spans 15 amino acids. J gave up 5 bases and V 7 bases, and 13 bases lay outside the gene matches. Here the CDR3 DNA reads TGTGCCAGCACCCTAGCGGCTAGCCGGGGGGAGACCCAGTACTTC. This sequence encodes CASTLAASRGETQYF.

V usage is TRBV15 and J usage is TRBJ2-1, with D perhaps assigned TRBD1 or TRBD2 (5 bases each). V dropped 0 bases and J dropped 8 bases, with 11 bases sitting between them. The CDR3 runs 14 residues. The V gene's germline CDR1 is LNHNV and CDR2 YYDKDF (reference sequence). This CDR3 reads CATSRDGTTDEQFF. CDR3 nucleotides: TGTGCCACCAGCAGAGACGGGACGACCGATGAGCAGTTCTTC.

This clonotype showed up just a few times. The V call is TRBV20-1, the J call TRBJ2-7, with TRBD1 as a possible D gene (5 bases). The CDR3 loop spans 12 amino acids. The germline V and J ends were trimmed by 3 bases and 4 bases, with 10 bases remaining between them. Germline V gives CDR1 DFQATT, CDR2 SNEGSKA (reference sequence). The CDR3 loop reads CSASRGQYEQYF. The CDR3 nucleotides are TGCAGTGCTAGCCGTGGACAATACGAGCAGTACTTC.

There are a few counts of this clonotype. V is TRBV6-2 or TRBV6-3 and J is TRBJ2-7; maybe TRBD1 (5 bases). CDR1 and CDR2 from the germline V gene are MNHEY and SVGEGT. With 0 bases removed from V and 4 bases from J, the gap between germline ends came to 10 bases. The CDR3 consists of 14 residues. CDR3: CASSYSGAGYEQYV. CDR3 in DNA: TGTGCCAGCAGTTACTCTGGGGCTGGGTACGAGCAGTACGTC.

The table lists this clonotype with a few counts. The rearrangement joins TRBV7-2 to TRBJ2-3; tentative D call: TRBD2 (7 bases). This CDR3 has 17 amino acids. Trimming pared 1 base from V and 2 bases from J, leaving 16 bases between. In germline, CDR1 is SGHTA, CDR2 FQGNSA. The CDR3 sequence is CASSLVGGPMNTDTQYF. Written as DNA, the CDR3 is TGTGCCAGCAGCTTAGTCGGGGGGCCCATGAACACAGATACGCAGTATTTT.

The chain has TRBV5-1 and TRBJ2-3, with 8 bases aligning to TRBD2. The germline V gene encodes CDR1 SGHRS and CDR2 YFSETQ. This CDR3 region has 12 residues. V lost 4 bases to trimming and J lost 10 bases; unmatched junction nucleotides: 5. CDR3 amino acids: CASSPGLAAQYF. The DNA for the CDR3 is TGCGCCAGCAGCCCAGGACTAGCAGCGCAGTATTTT.